One and the same sample provided the 13 T cell receptor beta chains below, sequenced in a study of blood T cells in healthy people across ages. Together with a sample-barcoded 5' primer, a J-beta primer mix was included in a second PCR lasting roughly 6 to 12 cycles. Using its own MiXCR run on the 5' RACE reads, TCRdb lists one record per CDR3 protein. The table includes about 1.7 million distinct CDR3 sequences, about 28% detected once. Sequenced sample: blood. These receptor sequences come from a woman aged 25-40 years in good health.

This clonotype was observed a few times. The chain has TRBV15 and TRBJ2-7; D is possibly TRBD2 (6 bases). Per the germline V gene, CDR1 is LNHNV and CDR2 is YYDKDF (reference sequence). CDR3 length equals 17 residues. Trimming took 4 bases from V and 7 from J, leaving 26 bases between them. The CDR3 DNA follows: TGTGCCACCAGCATAGTCCAGCGGGCATTTTCCTACAATGAGCAGTACTTC. Translation: CATSIVQRAFSYNEQYF.

The chain uses TRBV12-3 or TRBV12-4 and TRBJ2-3, with 7 bases fitting TRBD1. The CDR3 length is 15 residues. The V segment lost 1 base and the J segment 4 bases; nucleotides outside the gene matches: 5. Here the CDR3 DNA reads TGTGCCAGCAGTTTAGAGGACAGGTTTGCAGATACGCAGTATTTT. Translation gives CASSLEDRFADTQYF.

The chain carries TRBV24-1 and TRBJ1-2; unclear D gene. The CDR3 is 13 residues long. CDR1 and CDR2 (germline): KGHDR, SFDVKD. The V gene lost 2 bases and the J gene lost 7 bases, with 10 bases spanning the gap. CDR3 bases: TGTGCCACCAGTGATTCTCGAGTGCGTGGCTACACCTTC. Amino acid sequence: CATSDSRVRGYTF.

The rearrangement links TRBV27 to TRBJ2-1; TRBD2 matches at 12 bases. The germline V gene encodes CDR1 MNHEY and CDR2 SMNVEV (reference sequence). With V trimmed by 8 bases and J by 7 bases, 6 bases remained unmatched. The CDR3 is 14 amino acids. CDR3 sequence (DNA): TGTGCCAGCCAAAACCTAGCGGGGGGGAATGAGCAGTTCTTC. Protein: CASQNLAGGNEQFF.

About this clonotype itself: A read error may account for a junction end that differs from germline. CDR3 amino acids: CASSLEGVAGNTGELFF. CDR3 DNA: TGTGCCAGCAGCCTAGAGGGGGTAGCGGGGAACACCGGGGAGCTGTTTTTT. This rearrangement joins TRBV11-2 to TRBJ2-2; D possibly corresponds to TRBD2 (7 bases). The CDR3 runs to 17 residues. Germline values: CDR1 SGHAT, CDR2 FQNNGV.

The CDR3 protein is CASRAFDTDTQYF. CDR3 in DNA: TGTGCCAGCAGGGCCTTTGACACAGATACGCAGTATTTT. The V call is TRBV12-3 or TRBV12-4, the J call TRBJ2-3; D remains unclear. The CDR3 is made up of 13 amino acids. V was trimmed by 6 bases and J by 2 bases, leaving 9 bases between them.

This clonotype was counted a few times. A much larger clonotype is one base distant, so this may be a read error. The V and J genes are TRBV29-1 and TRBJ2-5; TRBD1 agrees at 7 bases. There are 15 residues in the CDR3. The germline CDR1 and CDR2 sequences are SQVTM and ANQGSEA. V lost 6 bases, J lost 3 bases, and 13 bases stayed unmatched. The CDR3 bases are TGCAGCGTCTCCACCGGGACAGACCATAAAGAGACCCAGTACTTC. Protein product: CSVSTGTDHKETQYF.

This clonotype was found a few times. The V gene is TRBV30, the J gene TRBJ1-5; D may be TRBD1 (5 bases). V lost 2 bases, J lost 7 bases, and 15 bases lay in between. The CDR3 runs to 14 residues. Germline V CDR1 and CDR2: GTSNPN, SVGIG (reference sequence). The CDR3 region is CAWSTGTIKQPQHF. The CDR3 region has the DNA TGTGCCTGGAGTACCGGGACGATAAAGCAGCCCCAGCATTTT.

In this sample, this clonotype turned up a few times. The chain combines TRBV28 with TRBJ2-1, with 8 bases lining up with TRBD2. Trimming removed 5 bases from V and 2 bases from J; junction bases left unmatched: 5. This CDR3 region has 15 residues. Germline V lookup: CDR1 MDHEN, CDR2 SYDVKM. Written as DNA, the CDR3 is TGTGCCAGCAGTGGGGCGGGACTAGCCTACAATGAGCAGTTCTTC. As protein: CASSGAGLAYNEQFF.

The rearrangement uses TRBV7-2 and TRBJ1-2; the D is unclear. The CDR3 extends over 13 amino acids. Trimming stripped 2 bases from V and 3 bases from J, with 7 bases between. Germline V gene sequence: CDR1 SGHTA, CDR2 FQGNSA. CDR3 nucleotide sequence: TGTGCCAGCAGCTTAACCATCTACTATGGCTACACCTTC. This encodes CASSLTIYYGYTF.

This clonotype was seen only a few times. The chain employs TRBV10-3 and TRBJ1-1; D not certain. The ends were cut back, 2 bases at V and 2 bases at J, with 12 bases in the middle. The CDR3 is 15 residues long. In germline, CDR1 is ENHRY, CDR2 SYGVKD. CDR3 sequence (DNA): TGTGCCATCAGTGAGGGGCTTGGGCTAAACACTGAAGCTTTCTTT. The encoded protein is CAISEGLGLNTEAFF.

The rearrangement uses TRBV7-2 and TRBJ2-4; D remains unclear. The CDR3 runs 13 residues. Germline V gene lookup returns CDR1 SGHTA and CDR2 FQGNSA. V dropped 1 base and J dropped 8 bases, with 9 bases sitting between them. CDR3 DNA sequence: TGTGCCAGCAGCTTAGAGATCCATGACATTCAGTACTTC. It yields the protein CASSLEIHDIQYF.

This clonotype showed up just a few times. As DNA, the CDR3 is TGTGCCAGCAGTCGGGGAGCCGTATGGAATGAGCAGTTCTTC. It specifies CASSRGAVWNEQFF. The chain joins TRBV27 to TRBJ2-1, with D perhaps matching TRBD2 (5 bases). This CDR3 is built from 14 residues. The germline gives CDR1 MNHEY, CDR2 SMNVEV (reference sequence). The V and J ends lost 5 bases and 7 bases respectively, with 15 bases between them.